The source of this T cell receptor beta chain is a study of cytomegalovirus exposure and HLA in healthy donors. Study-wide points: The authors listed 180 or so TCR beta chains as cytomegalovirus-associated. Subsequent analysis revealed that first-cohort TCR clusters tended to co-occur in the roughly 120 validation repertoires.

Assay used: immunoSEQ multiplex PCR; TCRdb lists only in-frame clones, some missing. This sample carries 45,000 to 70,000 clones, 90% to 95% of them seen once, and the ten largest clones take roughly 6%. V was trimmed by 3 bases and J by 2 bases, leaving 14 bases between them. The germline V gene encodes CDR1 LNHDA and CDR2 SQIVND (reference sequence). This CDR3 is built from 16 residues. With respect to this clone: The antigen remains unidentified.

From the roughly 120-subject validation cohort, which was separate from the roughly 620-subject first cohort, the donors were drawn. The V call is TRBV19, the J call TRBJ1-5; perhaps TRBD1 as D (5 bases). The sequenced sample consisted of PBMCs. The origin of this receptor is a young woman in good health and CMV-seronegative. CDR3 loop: CASSMRMDTRNQPQHF. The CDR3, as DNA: TGTGCCAGTAGTATGAGGATGGACACTCGCAATCAGCCCCAGCATTTT.